The rows below give T cell receptor beta chains drawn from one sample of a study of cytomegalovirus exposure and HLA in healthy donors. Here immunoSEQ multiplex PCR was the method, and the copy in TCRdb shows in-frame clones only, minus some. The table has 85,000 to 130,000 clones, about 77% seen once. Sequencing was done on a sample of PBMCs. The receptors were sampled from a young woman in good health and CMV-seropositive. Both conserved end residues are part of each CDR3. A D gene is named only where the DNA matches it firmly. The size field is filled for only some rows; it gives once, few, many or a size class.

TRBV27	NA	TRBJ2-2	NA	CASGVNTGELFF	TGTGCCAGCGGAGTGAACACCGGGGAGCTGTTTTTT
TRBV5-5	NA	TRBJ2-5	TRBD1	CASSYVPGQGEETQYF	TGTGCCAGCAGCTACGTACCGGGACAGGGCGAGGAGACCCAGTACTTC
TRBV7-6	NA	TRBJ2-1	TRBD1	CASSSRDRSSNEQFF	TGTGCCAGCAGCTCACGGGACAGGAGTTCCAATGAGCAGTTCTTC
TRBV7-2	NA	TRBJ1-4	NA	CASRKSGAATNEKLFF	TGTGCCAGCAGGAAGAGTGGAGCTGCAACTAATGAAAAACTGTTTTTT
TRBV7-9	NA	TRBJ1-1	TRBD1	CASSSQTGGVTEAFF	TGTGCCAGCAGCTCGCAGACAGGGGGGGTCACTGAAGCTTTCTTT
TRBV5-4	few	TRBJ2-7	TRBD1	CASSLADRDHEQYF	TGTGCCAGCAGCTTAGCGGACAGGGACCACGAGCAGTACTTC
TRBV28	NA	TRBJ2-7	TRBD2	CASSFAGGTHYEQYF	TGTGCCAGCAGTTTCGCGGGAGGTACCCACTACGAGCAGTACTTC
TRBV27	once	TRBJ1-6	NA	CASGNLGRLTNSPLHF	TGTGCCAGCGGAAACCTGGGCAGGCTAACTAATTCACCCCTCCACTTT
TRBV2	NA	TRBJ1-1	NA	CATAVTEAFF	TGTGCCACGGCGGTCACTGAAGCTTTCTTT
TRBV28	few	TRBJ2-3	NA	CASSFWLAPDTDTQYF	TGTGCCAGCAGTTTTTGGCTAGCCCCCGACACAGATACGCAGTATTTT
TRBV30	NA	TRBJ1-1	NA	CAWSVSGVNTEAFF	TGTGCCTGGAGTGTCTCAGGGGTGAACACTGAAGCTTTCTTT
TRBV29-1	NA	TRBJ2-4	NA	CSVHPGDKAKNIQYF	TGCAGCGTCCATCCAGGGGACAAAGCCAAAAACATTCAGTACTTC
TRBV5-1	NA	TRBJ1-4	NA	CASSLWGGATNEKLFF	TGCGCCAGCAGCTTGTGGGGGGGGGCTACTAATGAAAAACTGTTTTTT
TRBV19	NA	TRBJ2-5	NA	CAKSAAETQYF	TGTGCCAAATCCGCGGCAGAGACCCAGTACTTC
TRBV27	NA	TRBJ2-3	NA	CASSPRTRASADTQYF	TGTGCCAGCAGTCCCAGGACCCGTGCTAGCGCAGATACGCAGTATTTT
TRBV7-3	NA	TRBJ1-5	NA	CASSSAVLKLRSNQPQHF	TGTGCCAGCAGCTCCGCCGTACTAAAGCTAAGGAGCAATCAGCCCCAGCATTTT
TRBV6-1	NA	TRBJ2-1	NA	CAGLSTAQGYNEQFF	TGTGCCGGGCTCAGTACCGCCCAGGGCTACAATGAGCAGTTCTTC
TRBV29-1	once	TRBJ2-7	NA	CSVEVGLESSYEQYF	TGCAGCGTTGAAGTCGGACTGGAGAGCTCCTACGAGCAGTACTTC
TRBV7-2	once	TRBJ2-1	TRBD2	CASSRLAGEGEQFF	TGTGCCAGCAGCCGACTAGCGGGAGAAGGTGAGCAGTTCTTC
TRBV5-1	NA	TRBJ2-3	TRBD2	CASSLVGRGPDTQYF	TGCGCCAGCAGCTTGGTCGGGAGGGGACCAGATACGCAGTATTTT
TRBV28	NA	TRBJ2-7	TRBD2	CASSTTTSVRFSYEQYF	TGTGCCAGCAGTACGACAACTAGCGTTCGCTTTTCCTACGAGCAGTACTTC
TRBV7-2	NA	TRBJ1-1	NA	CASSLSRQPGTEAFF	TGTGCCAGCAGCTTGAGCAGACAGCCGGGCACTGAAGCTTTCTTT
TRBV11-2	NA	TRBJ2-7	TRBD2	CASSLLGRSSYEQYF	TGTGCCAGCAGCTTACTCGGGAGGAGCTCCTACGAGCAGTACTTC
TRBV9	NA	TRBJ2-5	TRBD1	CASSELGQNQETQYF	TGTGCCAGCAGCGAGCTGGGACAGAACCAAGAGACCCAGTACTTC
TRBV25-1	NA	TRBJ2-1	TRBD1	CASSVTGGHNEQFF	TGTGCCAGCAGTGTGACAGGGGGTCACAATGAGCAGTTCTTC
TRBV27	NA	TRBJ2-7	TRBD2	CASSLAGGSEQYF	TGTGCCAGCAGTTTAGCGGGAGGTAGCGAGCAGTACTTC
TRBV4-2	NA	TRBJ2-7	NA	CASSQKLRDLARAYEQYF	TGTGCCAGCAGCCAAAAGTTGCGGGATCTAGCGAGGGCCTACGAGCAGTACTTC
TRBV9	NA	TRBJ2-5	TRBD2	CASRGTSGQETQYF	TGTGCCAGCAGGGGGACTAGCGGACAAGAGACCCAGTACTTC
TRBV7-9	NA	TRBJ2-7	NA	CASSLAQVHLSYEQYF	TGTGCCAGCAGCTTAGCCCAGGTCCACCTCTCCTACGAGCAGTACTTC
TRBV27	NA	TRBJ2-3	TRBD2	CASSIGLAGGAPSTDTQYF	TGTGCCAGCAGTATCGGACTAGCGGGAGGAGCCCCTAGCACAGATACGCAGTATTTT
TRBV19	NA	TRBJ1-5	NA	CASTWQVSQPQHF	TGTGCCAGTACGTGGCAGGTCAGTCAGCCCCAGCATTTT
TRBV25-1	once	TRBJ1-6	NA	CASSGTAHGYNSPLHF	TGTGCCAGCAGTGGGACTGCCCATGGATATAATTCACCCCTCCACTTT
TRBV5-1	NA	TRBJ2-2	NA	CASSPGQYTGELFF	TGCGCCAGCAGCCCTGGACAGTACACCGGGGAGCTGTTTTTT
TRBV30	once	TRBJ2-3	NA	CAWTLALASTDTQYF	TGTGCCTGGACCCTCGCGCTAGCTAGCACAGATACGCAGTATTTT
TRBV4-3	NA	TRBJ2-3	NA	CASSQEAPDRELRTDTQYF	TGCGCCAGCAGCCAAGAGGCGCCAGATCGGGAACTTCGCACAGATACGCAGTATTTT
TRBV19	NA	TRBJ2-1	TRBD2	CASSTLAGEEQFF	TGTGCCAGTAGTACACTAGCGGGAGAAGAGCAGTTCTTC
TRBV27	NA	TRBJ2-7	NA	CASSLLRGTETRWEQYF	TGTGCCAGCAGTTTATTACGGGGGACAGAAACCAGGTGGGAGCAGTACTTC
TRBV19	NA	TRBJ1-1	NA	CASSKAPGGTEAFF	TGTGCCAGTAGCAAAGCCCCGGGGGGCACTGAAGCTTTCTTT
TRBV4-1	NA	TRBJ2-4	NA	CASSQDQGLGGTKNIQYF	TGCGCCAGCAGCCAAGATCAGGGTTTGGGGGGTACCAAAAACATTCAGTACTTC
TRBV5-4	NA	TRBJ2-7	TRBD2	CASRLGLAGSYYEQYF	TGTGCCAGCAGACTGGGACTAGCGGGATCCTACTACGAGCAGTACTTC